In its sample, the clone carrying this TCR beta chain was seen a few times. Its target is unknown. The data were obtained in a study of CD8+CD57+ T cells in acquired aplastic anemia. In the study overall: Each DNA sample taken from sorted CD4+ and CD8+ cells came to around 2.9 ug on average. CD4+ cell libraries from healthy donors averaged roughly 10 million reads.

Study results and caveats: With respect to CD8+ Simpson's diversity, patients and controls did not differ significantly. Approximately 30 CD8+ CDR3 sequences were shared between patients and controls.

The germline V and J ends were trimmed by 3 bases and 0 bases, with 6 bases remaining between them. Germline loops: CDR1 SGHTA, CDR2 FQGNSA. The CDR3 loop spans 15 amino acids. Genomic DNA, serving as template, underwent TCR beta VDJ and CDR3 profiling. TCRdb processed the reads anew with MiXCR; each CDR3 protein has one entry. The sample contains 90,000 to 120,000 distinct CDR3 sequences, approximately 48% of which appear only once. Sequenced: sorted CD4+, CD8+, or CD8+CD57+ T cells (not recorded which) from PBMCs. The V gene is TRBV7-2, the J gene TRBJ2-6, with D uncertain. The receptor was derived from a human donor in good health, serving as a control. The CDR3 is CASSLDGSGANVLTF. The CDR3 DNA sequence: TGTGCCAGCAGCTTGGACGGCTCTGGGGCCAACGTCCTGACTTTC.